This entry is about one TCR beta chain. Clones were read by immunoSEQ multiplex PCR, and TCRdb kept only the in-frame ones, dropping some. The sample consists of approximately 190,000 clones, roughly nine tenths of them appearing once. This sample stems from a study of blood T cell repertoires in COVID-19. Material: peripheral blood. The receptor was derived from a man aged 55 to 70 with active or convalescent COVID-19.

The CDR3 DNA reads as TGTGCCAGCAGCCAGGCCTCCTACGAGCAGTACTTC. Its translation is CASSQASYEQYF. J is TRBJ2-7 and V is TRBV3-1 (or the pseudogene TRBV3-2); D unresolved. CDR3 length equals 12 residues. Germline CDR1 reads LGHDT; CDR2 reads YNNKEL (reference sequence). V shed 3 bases and J shed 0 bases, with 3 bases lying between them.